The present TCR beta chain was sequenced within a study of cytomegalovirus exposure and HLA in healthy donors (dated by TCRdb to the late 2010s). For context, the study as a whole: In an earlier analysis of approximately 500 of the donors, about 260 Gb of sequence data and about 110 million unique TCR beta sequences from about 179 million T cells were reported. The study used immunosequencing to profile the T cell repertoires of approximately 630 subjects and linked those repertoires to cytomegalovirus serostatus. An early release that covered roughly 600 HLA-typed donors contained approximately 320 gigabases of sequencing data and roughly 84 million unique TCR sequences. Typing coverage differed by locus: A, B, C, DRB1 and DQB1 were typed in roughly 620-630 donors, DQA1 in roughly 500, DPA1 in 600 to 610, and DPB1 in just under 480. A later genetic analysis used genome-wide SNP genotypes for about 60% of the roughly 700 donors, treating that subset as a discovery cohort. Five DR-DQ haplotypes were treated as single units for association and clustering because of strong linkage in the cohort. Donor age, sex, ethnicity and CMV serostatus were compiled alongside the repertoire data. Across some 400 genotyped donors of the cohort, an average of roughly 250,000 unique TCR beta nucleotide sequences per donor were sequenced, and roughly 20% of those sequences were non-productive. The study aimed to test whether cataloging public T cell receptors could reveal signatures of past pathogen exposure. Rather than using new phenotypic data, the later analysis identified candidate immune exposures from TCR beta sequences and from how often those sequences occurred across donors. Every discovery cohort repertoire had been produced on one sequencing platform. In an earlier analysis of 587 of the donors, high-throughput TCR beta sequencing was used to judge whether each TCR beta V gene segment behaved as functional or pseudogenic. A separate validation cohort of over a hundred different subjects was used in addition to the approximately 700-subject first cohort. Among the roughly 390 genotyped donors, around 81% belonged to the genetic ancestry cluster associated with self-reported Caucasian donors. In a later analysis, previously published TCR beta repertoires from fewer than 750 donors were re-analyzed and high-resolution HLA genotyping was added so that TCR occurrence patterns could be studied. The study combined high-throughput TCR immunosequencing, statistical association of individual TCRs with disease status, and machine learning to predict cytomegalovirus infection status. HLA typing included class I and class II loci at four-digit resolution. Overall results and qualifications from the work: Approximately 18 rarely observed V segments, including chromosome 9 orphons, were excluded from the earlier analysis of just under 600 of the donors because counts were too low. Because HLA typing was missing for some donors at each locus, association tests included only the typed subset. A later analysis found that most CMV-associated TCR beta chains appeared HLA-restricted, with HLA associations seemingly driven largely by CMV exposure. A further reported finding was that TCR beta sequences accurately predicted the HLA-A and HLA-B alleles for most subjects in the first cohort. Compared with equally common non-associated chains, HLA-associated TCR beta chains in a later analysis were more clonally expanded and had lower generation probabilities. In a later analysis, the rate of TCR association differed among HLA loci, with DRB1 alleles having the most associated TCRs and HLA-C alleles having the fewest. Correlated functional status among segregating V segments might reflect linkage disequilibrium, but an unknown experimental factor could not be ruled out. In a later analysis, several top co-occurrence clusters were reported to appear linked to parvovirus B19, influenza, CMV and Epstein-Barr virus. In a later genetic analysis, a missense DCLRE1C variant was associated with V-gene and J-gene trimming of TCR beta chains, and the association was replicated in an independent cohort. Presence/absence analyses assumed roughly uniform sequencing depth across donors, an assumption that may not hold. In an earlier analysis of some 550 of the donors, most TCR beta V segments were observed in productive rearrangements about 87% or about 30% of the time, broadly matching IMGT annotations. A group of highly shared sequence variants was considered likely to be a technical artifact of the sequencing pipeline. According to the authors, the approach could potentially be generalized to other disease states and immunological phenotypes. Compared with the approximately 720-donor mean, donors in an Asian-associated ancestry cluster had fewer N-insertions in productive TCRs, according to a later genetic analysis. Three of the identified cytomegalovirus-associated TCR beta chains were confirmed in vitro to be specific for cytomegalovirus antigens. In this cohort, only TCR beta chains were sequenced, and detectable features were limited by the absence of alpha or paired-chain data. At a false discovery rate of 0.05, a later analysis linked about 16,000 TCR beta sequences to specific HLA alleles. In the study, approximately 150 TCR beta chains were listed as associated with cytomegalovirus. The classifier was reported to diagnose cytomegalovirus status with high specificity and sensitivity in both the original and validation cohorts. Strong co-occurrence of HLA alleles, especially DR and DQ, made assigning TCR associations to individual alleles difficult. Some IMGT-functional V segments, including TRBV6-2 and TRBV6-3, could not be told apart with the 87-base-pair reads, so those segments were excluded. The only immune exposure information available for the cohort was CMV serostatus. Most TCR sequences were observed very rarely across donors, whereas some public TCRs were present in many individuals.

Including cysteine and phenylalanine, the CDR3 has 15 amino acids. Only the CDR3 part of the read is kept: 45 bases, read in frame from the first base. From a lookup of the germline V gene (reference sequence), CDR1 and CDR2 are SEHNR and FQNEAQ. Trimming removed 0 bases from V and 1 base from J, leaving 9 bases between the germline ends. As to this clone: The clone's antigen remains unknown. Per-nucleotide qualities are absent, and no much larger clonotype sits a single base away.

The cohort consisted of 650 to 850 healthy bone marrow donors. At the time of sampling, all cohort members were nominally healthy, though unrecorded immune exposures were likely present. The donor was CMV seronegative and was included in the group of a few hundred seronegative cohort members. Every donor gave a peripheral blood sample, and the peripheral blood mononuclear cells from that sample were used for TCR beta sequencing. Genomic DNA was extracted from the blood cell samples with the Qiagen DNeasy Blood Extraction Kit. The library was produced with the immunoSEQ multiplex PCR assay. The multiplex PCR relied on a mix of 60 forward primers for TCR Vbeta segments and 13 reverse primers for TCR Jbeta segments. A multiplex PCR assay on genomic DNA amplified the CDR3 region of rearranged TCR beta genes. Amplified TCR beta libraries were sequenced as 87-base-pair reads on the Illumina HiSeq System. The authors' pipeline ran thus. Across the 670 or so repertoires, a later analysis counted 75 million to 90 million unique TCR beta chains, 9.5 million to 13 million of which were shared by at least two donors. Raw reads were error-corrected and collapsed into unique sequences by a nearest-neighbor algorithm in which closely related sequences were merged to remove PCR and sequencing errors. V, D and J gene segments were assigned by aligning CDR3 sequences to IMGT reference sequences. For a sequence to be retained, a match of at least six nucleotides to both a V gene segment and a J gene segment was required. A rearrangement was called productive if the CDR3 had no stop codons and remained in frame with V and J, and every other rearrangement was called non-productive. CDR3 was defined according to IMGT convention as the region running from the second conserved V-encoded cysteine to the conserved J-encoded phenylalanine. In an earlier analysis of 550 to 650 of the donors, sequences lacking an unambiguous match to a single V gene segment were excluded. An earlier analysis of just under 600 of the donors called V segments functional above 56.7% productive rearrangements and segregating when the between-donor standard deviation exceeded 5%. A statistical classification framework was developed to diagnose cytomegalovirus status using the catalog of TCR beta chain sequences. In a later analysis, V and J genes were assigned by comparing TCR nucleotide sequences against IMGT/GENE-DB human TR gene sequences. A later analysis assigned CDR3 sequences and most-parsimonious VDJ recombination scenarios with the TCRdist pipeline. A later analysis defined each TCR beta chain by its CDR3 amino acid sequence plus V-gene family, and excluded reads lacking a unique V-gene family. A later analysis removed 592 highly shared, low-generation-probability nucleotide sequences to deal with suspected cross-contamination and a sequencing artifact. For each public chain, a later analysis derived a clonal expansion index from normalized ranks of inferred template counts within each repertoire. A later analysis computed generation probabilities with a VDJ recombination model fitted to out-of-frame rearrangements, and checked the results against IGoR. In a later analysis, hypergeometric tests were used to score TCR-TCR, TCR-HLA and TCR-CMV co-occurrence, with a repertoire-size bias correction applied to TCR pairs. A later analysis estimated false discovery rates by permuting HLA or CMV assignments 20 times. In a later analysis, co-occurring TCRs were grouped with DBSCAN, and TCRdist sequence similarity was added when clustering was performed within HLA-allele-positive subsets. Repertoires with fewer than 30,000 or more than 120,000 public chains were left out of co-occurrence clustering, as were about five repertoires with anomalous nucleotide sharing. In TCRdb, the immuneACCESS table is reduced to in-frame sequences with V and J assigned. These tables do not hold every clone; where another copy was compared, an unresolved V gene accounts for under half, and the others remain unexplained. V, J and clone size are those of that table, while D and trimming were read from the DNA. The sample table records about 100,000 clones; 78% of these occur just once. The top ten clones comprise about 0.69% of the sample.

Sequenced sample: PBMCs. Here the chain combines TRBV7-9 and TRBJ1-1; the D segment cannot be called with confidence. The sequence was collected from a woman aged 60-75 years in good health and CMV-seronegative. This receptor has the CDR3 CASSLALRQNTEAFF. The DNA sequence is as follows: TGTGCCAGCAGCTTAGCGCTAAGACAGAACACTGAAGCTTTCTTT.